The rows below give T cell receptor beta chains drawn from one sample of a study of T cells after yellow fever vaccination. A single record per CDR3 protein comes from TCRdb applying MiXCR to the 5' RACE reads. The data hold 350,000 to 450,000 distinct CDR3 sequences, with around 20% observed a single time. The specimen comprised PBMCs, sampled before the yellow fever booster vaccination. Every receptor here comes from a young man who received the YFV17D yellow fever vaccine. Both conserved end residues are part of each CDR3. A D gene is named only where the DNA matches it firmly. Size is stated for part of the rows, as once, few or many counts, or as a class when the clone is expanded.

d_gene: .
v_gene: TRBV29-1
abundance: many
j_gene: TRBJ2-7
len: 14
CDR3aa: CSVVLPGSNYEQYF
CDR3nt: TGCAGCGTTGTTCTCCCCGGGAGCAACTACGAGCAGTACTTC

d_gene: .
v_gene: TRBV5-4
abundance: .
j_gene: TRBJ1-3
len: 14
CDR3aa: CASSARDSGNTIYF
CDR3nt: TGTGCCAGCAGCGCGCGGGACTCTGGAAACACCATATATTTT

d_gene: TRBD1
v_gene: TRBV7-9
abundance: .
j_gene: TRBJ2-6
len: 18
CDR3aa: CASSPGTGKFLGANVLTF
CDR3nt: TGTGCCAGCAGCCCCGGGACAGGGAAATTCCTCGGGGCCAACGTCCTGACTTTC

d_gene: TRBD1
v_gene: TRBV12-3/TRBV12-4
abundance: few
j_gene: TRBJ1-1
len: 17
CDR3aa: CASSFRVLGTGGLKAFF
CDR3nt: TGTGCCAGCAGTTTTAGGGTCCTCGGGACAGGGGGTTTGAAAGCTTTCTTT

d_gene: .
v_gene: TRBV9
abundance: .
j_gene: TRBJ1-4
len: 13
CDR3aa: CASSRGVGEKLFF
CDR3nt: TGTGCCAGCAGCCGGGGGGTTGGTGAAAAACTGTTTTTT

d_gene: TRBD1
v_gene: TRBV5-1
abundance: few
j_gene: TRBJ2-2
len: 16
CDR3aa: CASRIGQGRNTGELFF
CDR3nt: TGCGCCAGCAGGATCGGACAGGGGCGAAACACCGGGGAGCTGTTTTTT

d_gene: TRBD1
v_gene: TRBV5-1
abundance: .
j_gene: TRBJ2-2
len: 14
CDR3aa: CASSGQGGSGELFF
CDR3nt: TGCGCCAGCAGCGGACAGGGGGGATCCGGGGAGCTGTTTTTT

d_gene: .
v_gene: TRBV29-1
abundance: .
j_gene: TRBJ1-1
len: 12
CDR3aa: CSVDNMRTEAFF
CDR3nt: TGCAGCGTTGATAATATGCGGACTGAAGCTTTCTTT

d_gene: TRBD1
v_gene: TRBV5-1
abundance: few
j_gene: TRBJ2-1
len: 14
CDR3aa: CASGRDSVYNEQFF
CDR3nt: TGCGCCAGCGGCCGGGACAGCGTCTACAATGAGCAGTTCTTC

d_gene: TRBD2
v_gene: TRBV11-1
abundance: few
j_gene: TRBJ2-5
len: 20
CDR3aa: CASSLDVLASGGARLETQYF
CDR3nt: TGTGCCAGCAGCTTAGATGTGTTGGCTAGCGGGGGGGCGAGATTGGAGACCCAGTACTTC

d_gene: .
v_gene: TRBV20-1
abundance: few
j_gene: TRBJ1-2
len: 12
CDR3aa: CSAHPSAYGYTF
CDR3nt: TGCAGTGCCCACCCCAGCGCGTATGGCTACACCTTC

d_gene: .
v_gene: TRBV18
abundance: many
j_gene: TRBJ2-7
len: 11
CDR3aa: CASSPDYEQYF
CDR3nt: TGTGCCAGCTCACCCGACTACGAGCAGTACTTC

d_gene: TRBD2
v_gene: TRBV7-6
abundance: .
j_gene: TRBJ2-1
len: 16
CDR3aa: CASSIQRGFGDNEQFF
CDR3nt: TGTGCCAGCAGCATTCAGCGGGGCTTCGGAGACAATGAGCAGTTCTTC

d_gene: .
v_gene: TRBV7-8
abundance: few
j_gene: TRBJ2-6
len: 20
CDR3aa: CASSLSPTTNRGSGANVLTF
CDR3nt: TGTGCCAGCAGCTTGTCTCCCACCACTAACCGGGGCTCTGGGGCCAACGTCCTGACTTTC

d_gene: .
v_gene: TRBV7-9
abundance: few
j_gene: TRBJ1-1
len: 13
CDR3aa: CASSPGGGSEAFF
CDR3nt: TGTGCCAGCAGCCCCGGCGGGGGTTCTGAAGCTTTCTTT

d_gene: .
v_gene: TRBV4-3
abundance: few
j_gene: TRBJ2-7
len: 16
CDR3aa: CASSRQHRGGNYEQYF
CDR3nt: TGCGCCAGCAGCCGCCAGCACAGGGGGGGAAACTACGAGCAGTACTTC

d_gene: .
v_gene: TRBV5-1
abundance: .
j_gene: TRBJ1-6
len: 16
CDR3aa: CASSLDGATYNSPLHF
CDR3nt: TGCGCCAGCAGCTTGGATGGAGCTACCTATAATTCACCCCTCCACTTT

d_gene: .
v_gene: TRBV4-3
abundance: few
j_gene: TRBJ2-2
len: 16
CDR3aa: CASSQDAYRVTGELFF
CDR3nt: TGCGCCAGCAGCCAAGATGCCTACAGGGTTACCGGGGAGCTGTTTTTT

d_gene: TRBD1
v_gene: TRBV5-1
abundance: few
j_gene: TRBJ1-1
len: 14
CDR3aa: CASSLTGGKTEAFF
CDR3nt: TGCGCCAGCAGCTTGACAGGGGGTAAAACTGAAGCTTTCTTT

d_gene: TRBD2
v_gene: TRBV7-2
abundance: .
j_gene: TRBJ2-3
len: 18
CDR3aa: CASSLEGRSGGWTDTQYF
CDR3nt: TGTGCCAGCAGCTTAGAGGGCAGAAGCGGGGGTTGGACAGATACGCAGTATTTT

d_gene: .
v_gene: TRBV12-3/TRBV12-4
abundance: few
j_gene: TRBJ2-3
len: 15
CDR3aa: CASSLARPGSGTQYF
CDR3nt: TGTGCCAGCAGTTTAGCGCGTCCGGGGTCGGGTACGCAGTATTTT

d_gene: TRBD1
v_gene: TRBV11-2
abundance: few
j_gene: TRBJ2-3
len: 15
CDR3aa: CASSEGATSTDTQYF
CDR3nt: TGTGCCAGCAGCGAGGGGGCGACTAGCACAGATACGCAGTATTTT

d_gene: .
v_gene: TRBV27
abundance: few
j_gene: TRBJ2-2
len: 14
CDR3aa: CASRTGGFTGELFF
CDR3nt: TGTGCCAGCCGGACAGGAGGGTTCACCGGGGAGCTGTTTTTT